This TCR beta chain originates from a study of T-cell reconstitution after alpha-beta-depleted transplantation in children. This CDR3 comprises 15 residues. Germline V gene data show CDR1 as MGHRA and CDR2 as YSYEKL. With 5 bases removed from V and 2 bases from J, the gap between germline ends came to 16 bases. In this sample, this clonotype turned up a few times. Unique molecular identifiers were built into the TCRbeta library. MiXCR, run by TCRdb on the PCR reads, gives a single entry per CDR3 protein. The data show fewer than 400,000 distinct CDR3 sequences, roughly 21% seen once. The V gene is TRBV4-1, the J gene TRBJ2-7, with unresolved D. Source: PBMCs from the stem cell graft donor, taken from the stem cell graft. The receptor comes from a human donor who donated a stem cell graft to a child with acute myeloid leukemia. The CDR3 DNA reads TGCGCCAGCAGCTCACACCCAGCTCAGACCTACGAGCAGTACTTC. It is translated as CASSSHPAQTYEQYF.